Listed here is a single T cell receptor beta chain. The antigen is unknown. In germline, CDR1 is SGHAT, CDR2 FQNNGV. The CDR3 is 15 amino acids. Deletions cut 1 base from V and 1 base from J, with 10 bases between. The record originates from a study of graft-versus-host responses after intestinal transplantation. Study results and limitations: High graft-versus-host to host-versus-graft clonal ratios were found in allografts of patients who had graft-donor T cell macrochimerism.

Method: immunoSEQ multiplex PCR; TCRdb's copy keeps in-frame clones and lacks some. Here the sample spans tens of thousands of clones, 88% being singletons. The origin of this receptor is a human donor who was the organ donor for an intestinal transplant. The sample in question was unstimulated CD4+ T cells sorted from spleen or lymph node cells, obtained before transplant. The chain links TRBV11-2 to TRBJ1-1; D is unresolved. CDR3 amino acids: CASSLARTANTEAFF. In DNA, the CDR3 is TGTGCCAGCAGCTTAGCTAGAACGGCGAACACTGAAGCTTTCTTT.